These 10 T cell receptor beta chains were all obtained from the same sample, sequenced in a study of cytomegalovirus exposure and HLA in healthy donors. The PCR contained 60 Vbeta and 13 Jbeta primers. The repertoire was sequenced with immunoSEQ multiplex PCR; TCRdb's copy has only in-frame clones and lacks some. Here the sample table reports approximately 38,000 clones. Sequencing used PBMCs. Source of these receptors: a man aged 25-40 years in good health and CMV-seronegative.

V and J are TRBV10-3 and TRBJ1-4, with unresolved D. Germline V gene lookup returns CDR1 ENHRY and CDR2 SYGVKD. There are 14 residues in the CDR3. Trimming stripped 0 bases from V and 6 bases from J, with 8 bases between. This CDR3 is CAISESMADEKLFF. The CDR3 DNA reads TGTGCCATCAGTGAGTCGATGGCAGATGAAAAACTGTTTTTT.

V usage is TRBV5-1 and J usage is TRBJ2-1; D not resolved. The germline V gene encodes CDR1 SGHRS and CDR2 YFSETQ. There are 13 residues in the CDR3. V was trimmed by 5 bases and J by 2 bases, leaving 8 bases between them. DNA of the CDR3: TGCGCCAGCAGGACTCTACCCTACAATGAGCAGTTCTTC. Amino acids: CASRTLPYNEQFF.

The chain links TRBV28 to TRBJ2-7; D gene unclear. Germline V lookup: CDR1 MDHEN, CDR2 SYDVKM. This CDR3 region has 12 residues. Trimming cost V 5 bases and J 3 bases, with 8 bases left between them. CDR3 sequence reads: CASSLLNYEQYF. The CDR3 DNA is TGTGCCAGCAGTCTCCTTAACTACGAGCAGTACTTC.

CDR3 in amino acids: CASSLSGVTKNIQYF. As DNA, the CDR3 is TGTGCCAGCAGCTTGTCGGGGGTAACCAAAAACATTCAGTACTTC. V usage is TRBV7-2 and J usage is TRBJ2-4; D is perhaps TRBD2 (6 bases). The germline gives CDR1 SGHTA, CDR2 FQGNSA. The CDR3 is 15 residues long. Trimming removed 3 bases from V and 2 bases from J, with 11 bases in between.

The rearrangement joins TRBV6-1 to TRBJ1-2; 9 bases are a match to TRBD1. Germline CDR1 MNHNS, CDR2 SASEGT. V dropped 6 bases and J dropped 6; count of bases not matched to a gene: 5. The CDR3 contains 13 residues. CDR3 sequence reads: CASRDDRGDGYTF. CDR3 in DNA: TGTGCCAGCAGAGACGACAGGGGGGATGGCTACACCTTC.

This sequence joins TRBV29-1 and TRBJ1-1; 8 bases fit TRBD1. The germline V gene has CDR1 SQVTM and CDR2 ANQGSEA. CDR3 length: 11 residues. V lost 7 bases and J lost 4; bases outside the gene matches: 2. This CDR3 reads CSADRATEAFF. The CDR3 DNA sequence: TGCAGCGCGGACAGGGCCACTGAAGCTTTCTTT.

The chain carries TRBV5-8 and TRBJ2-5, with D hard to call. This CDR3 is built from 13 residues. V was pared by 4 bases and J by 4 bases, with 11 bases between. Germline CDR1 SGHTS, CDR2 YDEGEE. CDR3 loop: CASSPPGGETQYF. The CDR3 bases are TGTGCCAGCAGCCCCCCGGGTGGAGAGACCCAGTACTTC. Looking up the rest from reference TRBV5-8 and TRBJ2-5 gives the full variable domain: EAGVTQSPTHLIKTRGQQATLRCSPISGHTSVYWYQQALGLGLQFLLWYDEGEERNRGNFPPRFSGRQFPNYSSELNVNALELEDSALYLCASSPPGGETQYFGPGTRLLVL.

The genes are TRBV4-1 and TRBJ2-7; D is perhaps TRBD1 (6 bases). Per germline, CDR1 MGHRA and CDR2 YSYEKL. This CDR3 has 15 amino acids. Trimming stripped 0 bases from V and 4 bases from J, with 13 bases between. This chain's CDR3 is CASSQEPRQVYEQYF. CDR3 in DNA: TGCGCCAGCAGCCAAGAGCCCCGACAGGTATACGAGCAGTACTTC.

The V call is TRBV7-6, the J call TRBJ1-1; D gene uncertain. V shed 8 bases and J shed 0 bases, with 13 bases lying between them. Looked up from germline, CDR1 is SGHVS and CDR2 is FNYEAQ. The CDR3 covers 14 residues. CDR3 region: CASCRGRLNTEAFF. CDR3 coding DNA: TGTGCCAGCTGTCGAGGCCGCTTGAACACTGAAGCTTTCTTT.

V gene TRBV9 combines with J gene TRBJ2-3, with 9 bases lining up with TRBD1. Germline loops: CDR1 SGDLS, CDR2 YYNGEE. The CDR3 loop spans 13 amino acids. J gave up 9 bases and V 4 bases, and 6 bases lay outside the gene matches. The DNA for the CDR3 is TGTGCCAGCAGCCGGGACAGGGAGCGGACGCAGTATTTT. It specifies CASSRDRERTQYF.